The subject of this entry is one T cell receptor (beta chain). The antigen is undetermined. The CDR3 is made up of 12 amino acids. Trimming stripped 6 bases from V and 8 bases from J, with 13 bases between. These data belong to a study of CD8 T cells in ankylosing spondylitis. Whole-study results and caveats: Among TCR beta sequences, a motif of roughly 8 highly homologous variants appeared characteristic of ankylosing spondylitis blood.

TCRdb processed the 5' RACE reads anew with MiXCR; each CDR3 protein has one entry. The sample has about 800,000 distinct CDR3 sequences, approximately 12% seen once; the top ten hold 0.51%. Sequenced: blood, either unsorted or a sorted T cell fraction (not recorded which). The chain carries TRBV12-3 or TRBV12-4 and TRBJ1-2; TRBD1 is a possible D gene (6 bases). The TCR comes from a male donor with ankylosing spondylitis. The CDR3 bases are TGTGCCAGCAGAGAAAACAGGGAGGGCTACACCTTC. As protein: CASRENREGYTF.